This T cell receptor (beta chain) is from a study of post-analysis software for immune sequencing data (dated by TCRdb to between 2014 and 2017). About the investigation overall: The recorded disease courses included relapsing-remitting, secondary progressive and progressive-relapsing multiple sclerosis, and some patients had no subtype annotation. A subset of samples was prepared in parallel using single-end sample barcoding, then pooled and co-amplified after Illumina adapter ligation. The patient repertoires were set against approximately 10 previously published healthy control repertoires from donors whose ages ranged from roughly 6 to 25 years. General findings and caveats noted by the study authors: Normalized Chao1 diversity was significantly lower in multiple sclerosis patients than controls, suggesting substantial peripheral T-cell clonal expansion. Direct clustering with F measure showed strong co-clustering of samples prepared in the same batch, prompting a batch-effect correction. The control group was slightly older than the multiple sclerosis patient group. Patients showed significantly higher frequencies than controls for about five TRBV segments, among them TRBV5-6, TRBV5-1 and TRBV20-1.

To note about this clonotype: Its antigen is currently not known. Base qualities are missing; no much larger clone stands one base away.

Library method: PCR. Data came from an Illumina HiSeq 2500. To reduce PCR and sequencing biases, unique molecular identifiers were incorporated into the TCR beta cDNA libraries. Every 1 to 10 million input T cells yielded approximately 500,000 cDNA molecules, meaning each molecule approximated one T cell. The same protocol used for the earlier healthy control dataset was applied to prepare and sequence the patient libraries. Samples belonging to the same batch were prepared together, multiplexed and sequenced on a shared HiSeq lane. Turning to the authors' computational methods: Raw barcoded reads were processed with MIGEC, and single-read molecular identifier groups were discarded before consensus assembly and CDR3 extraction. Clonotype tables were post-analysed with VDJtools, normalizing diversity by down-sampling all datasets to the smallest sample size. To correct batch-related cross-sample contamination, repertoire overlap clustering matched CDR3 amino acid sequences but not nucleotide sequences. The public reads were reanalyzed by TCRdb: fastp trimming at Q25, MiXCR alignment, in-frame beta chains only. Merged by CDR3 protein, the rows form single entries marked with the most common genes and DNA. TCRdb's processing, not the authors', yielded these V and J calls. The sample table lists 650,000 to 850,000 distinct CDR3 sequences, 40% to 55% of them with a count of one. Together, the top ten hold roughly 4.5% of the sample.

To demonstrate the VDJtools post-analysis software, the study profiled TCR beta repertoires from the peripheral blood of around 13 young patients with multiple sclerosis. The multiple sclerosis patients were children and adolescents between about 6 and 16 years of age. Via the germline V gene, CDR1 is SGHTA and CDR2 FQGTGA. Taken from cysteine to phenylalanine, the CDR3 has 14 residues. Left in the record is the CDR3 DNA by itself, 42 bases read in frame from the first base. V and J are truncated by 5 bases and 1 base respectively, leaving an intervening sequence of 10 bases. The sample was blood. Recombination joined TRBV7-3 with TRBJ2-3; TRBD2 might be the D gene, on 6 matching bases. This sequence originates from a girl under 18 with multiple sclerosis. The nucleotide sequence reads TGTGCCAGCAGCATACAGCGGGGCACAGATACGCAGTATTTT. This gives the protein CASSIQRGTDTQYF.